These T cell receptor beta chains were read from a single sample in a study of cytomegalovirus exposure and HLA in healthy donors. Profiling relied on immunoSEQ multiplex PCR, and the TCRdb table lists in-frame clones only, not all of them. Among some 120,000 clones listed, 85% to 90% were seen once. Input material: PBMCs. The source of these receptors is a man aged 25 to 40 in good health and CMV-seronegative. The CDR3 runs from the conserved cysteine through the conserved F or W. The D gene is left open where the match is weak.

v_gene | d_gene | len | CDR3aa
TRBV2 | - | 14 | CASSDGAAKNIQYF
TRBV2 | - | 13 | CASIVTPNSPLHF
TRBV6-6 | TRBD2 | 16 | CASSYSRLAGTYEQYF
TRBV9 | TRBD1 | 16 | CASSVSDRGNFYEQYF
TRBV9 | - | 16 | CASSVGWGQNTGELFF
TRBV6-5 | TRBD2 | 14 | CASSLGLAGNEQFF
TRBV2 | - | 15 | CASSDPIREPYEQYF
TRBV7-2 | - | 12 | CASSWGANIQYF
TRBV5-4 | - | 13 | CASSLDRSGGYTF
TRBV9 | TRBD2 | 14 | CASSGTSGSYEQYF
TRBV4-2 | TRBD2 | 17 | CASSQATDGLASETQYF
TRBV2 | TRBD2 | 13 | CATTGTITGELFF
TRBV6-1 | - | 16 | CASSVPWDFSNQPQHF
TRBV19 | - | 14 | CASSGRGNTDTQYF
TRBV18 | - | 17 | CASSLTKTDIIGEKLFF
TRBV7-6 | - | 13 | CASSLGQGNEQYF
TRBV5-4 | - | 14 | CASSRQVMGDTQYF
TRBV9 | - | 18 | CASSASPGLSTEGGEQYF
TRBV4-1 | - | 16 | CASSQVGTTGNYGYTF
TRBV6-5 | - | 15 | CASSYAGRSTGELFF
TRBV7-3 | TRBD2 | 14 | CASSFSGSMDTQYF
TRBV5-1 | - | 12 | CASSFGNTEAFF
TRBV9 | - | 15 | CASSGGRSVNTEAFF
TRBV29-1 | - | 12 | CSVKAGGTEAFF
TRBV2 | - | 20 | CASNWRPDSHILLRNNEQYF
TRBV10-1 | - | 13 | CASSLIRLDEQYF
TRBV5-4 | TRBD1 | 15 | CASSPSLGTGGEQFF
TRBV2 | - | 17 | CASSENRAGRGTGELFF
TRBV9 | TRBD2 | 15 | CASSPSGRASWEQFF
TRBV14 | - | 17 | CASSEVQDLTPGYGYTF
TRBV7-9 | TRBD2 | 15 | CASSGTGTTLNEQFF
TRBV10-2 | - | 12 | CASSDHNNEQFF
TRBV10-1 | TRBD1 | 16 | CASSELQGLGSYEQYF
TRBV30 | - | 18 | CAWIKNPRALGYNSPLHF
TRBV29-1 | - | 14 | CSVARLLNTDTQYF
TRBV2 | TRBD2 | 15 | CASSQSSGSIYEQYF
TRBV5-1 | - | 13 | CASRRPGYSEQYF
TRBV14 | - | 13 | CASSQFQGTEAFF
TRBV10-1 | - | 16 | CASSDRPGSLYNEQFF
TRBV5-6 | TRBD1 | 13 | CASSYRQGNEQFF
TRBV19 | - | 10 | CASSISLYTF
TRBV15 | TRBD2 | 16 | CATSRASGRYQETQYF
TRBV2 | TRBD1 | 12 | CASQEDRGKLFF
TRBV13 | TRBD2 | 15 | CASSLGSSGSNEQFF
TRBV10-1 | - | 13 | CASSESGGEKLFF
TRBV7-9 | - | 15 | CASSFLNLSGGEAFF